Listed below are T cell receptor beta chains from one sample, sequenced in a study of blood T cell repertoires in COVID-19. Repertoires were generated with immunoSEQ multiplex PCR, while TCRdb's copy carries only in-frame clones and drops some. The table shows fewer than 350,000 clones, with 86% occurring only once. Sequencing was done on a sample of peripheral blood. Every receptor here comes from a man in his forties with active or convalescent COVID-19. CDR3s include the opening cysteine and the closing phenylalanine or tryptophan. The order of the fields is V gene, clone size, J gene, D gene, CDR3 protein, CDR3 DNA. D genes are given only for firm matches. Expanded clones get a size class; other rows say once, few or many, or leave the size out.

>TRBV14|.|TRBJ1-1|.
CASSQGYRVKPEAFF
TGTGCCAGCAGCCAAGGGTACAGGGTGAAGCCTGAAGCTTTCTTT
>TRBV11-3|.|TRBJ1-2|TRBD1
CASSRRQGDGYTF
TGTGCCAGCAGCCGCCGACAGGGGGATGGCTACACCTTC
>TRBV18|.|TRBJ1-6|TRBD1
CASSPRTGDTLHF
TGTGCCAGCTCACCACGAACAGGGGATACCCTCCACTTT
>TRBV6-5|.|TRBJ2-3|.
CASSYRPGSTDTQYF
TGTGCCAGCAGTTACAGGCCAGGGAGCACAGATACGCAGTATTTT
>TRBV6-5|.|TRBJ1-1|.
CASSRTVGTEAFF
TGTGCCAGCAGTAGGACAGTGGGCACTGAAGCTTTCTTT
>TRBV29-1|.|TRBJ1-1|TRBD1
CSVSGTVNTEAFF
TGCAGCGTTTCCGGGACAGTGAACACTGAAGCTTTCTTT
>TRBV24-1|.|TRBJ2-1|TRBD2
CATSERPGLATGEQFF
TGTGCCACCAGTGAGAGGCCGGGACTAGCGACGGGTGAGCAGTTCTTC
>TRBV27|.|TRBJ1-2|.
CASSFTGTLFRVYGYTF
TGTGCCAGCAGTTTTACGGGGACACTTTTCCGGGTATATGGCTACACCTTC
>TRBV4-2|few|TRBJ1-5|.
CASSQEQVPDQPQHF
TGTGCCAGCAGCCAAGAACAGGTCCCAGATCAGCCCCAGCATTTT
>TRBV6-6|.|TRBJ2-7|.
CASSYSRFYEQYF
TGTGCCAGCAGTTACAGCCGCTTCTACGAGCAGTACTTC
>TRBV10-2|once|TRBJ2-7|TRBD1
CASSRTGGIGYEQYF
TGCGCCAGCAGCCGGACAGGGGGCATCGGGTACGAGCAGTACTTC
>TRBV6-5|.|TRBJ1-2|TRBD1
CASSSHRGGGYTF
TGTGCCAGCAGTTCGCACAGGGGCGGCGGCTACACCTTC
>TRBV6-5|.|TRBJ1-2|.
CASRPIGAGNYGYTF
TGTGCCAGCAGACCCATTGGGGCAGGGAACTATGGCTACACCTTC
>TRBV29-1|.|TRBJ2-2|TRBD2
CSVDGRGTGELFF
TGCAGCGTTGATGGGCGGGGGACCGGGGAGCTGTTTTTT
>TRBV19|few|TRBJ1-5|TRBD1
CASSSRDRGEGQPQHF
TGTGCCAGTAGTAGCCGGGACAGGGGAGAGGGCCAGCCCCAGCATTTT
>TRBV5-1|.|TRBJ2-7|TRBD1
CASSLYGQGVTRPDEQYF
TGCGCCAGCAGCTTGTATGGACAGGGCGTCACCCGCCCCGACGAGCAGTACTTC
>TRBV28|.|TRBJ1-2|.
CASSLMGRSYYGYTF
TGTGCCAGCAGTTTAATGGGCAGATCTTACTATGGCTACACCTTC
>TRBV19|.|TRBJ1-2|TRBD1
CASSTPPGQGAVGYTF
TGTGCCAGTAGTACTCCCCCGGGACAGGGGGCGGTTGGCTACACCTTC
>TRBV11-2|.|TRBJ1-1|.
CASSAGTEAFF
TGTGCCAGCAGCGCGGGCACTGAAGCTTTCTTT
>TRBV3-1/TRBV3-2|.|TRBJ2-6|.
CASSPRSRSGANVLTF
TGTGCCAGCAGCCCCCGATCGCGCTCTGGGGCCAACGTCCTGACTTTC
>TRBV6-1|.|TRBJ2-2|.
CASSESVNTGELFF
TGTGCCAGCAGTGAGTCTGTTAACACCGGGGAGCTGTTTTTT
>TRBV7-3|once|TRBJ2-1|TRBD2
CASSPRTSVYNEQFF
TGTGCCAGCAGCCCTCGGACTAGTGTTTACAATGAGCAGTTCTTC
>TRBV3-1/TRBV3-2|few|TRBJ1-2|.
CASSLTRDLNYGYTF
TGTGCCAGCAGCCTGACACGAGACCTTAACTATGGCTACACCTTC
>TRBV2|.|TRBJ1-2|.
CASSEGGNRGSGYTF
TGTGCCAGCAGTGAGGGGGGGAACCGGGGATCCGGCTACACCTTC
>TRBV5-1|.|TRBJ2-2|TRBD1
CASSPGQGGTGELFF
TGCGCCAGCAGCCCCGGACAGGGAGGCACCGGGGAGCTGTTTTTT
>TRBV12-3/TRBV12-4|.|TRBJ1-5|.
CASSLETGPQHF
TGTGCCAGCAGTCTAGAGACAGGTCCCCAGCATTTT
>TRBV25-1|.|TRBJ1-6|.
CASSELKQGRTYNSPLHF
TGTGCCAGCAGTGAATTAAAGCAGGGCAGGACCTATAATTCACCCCTCCACTTT
>TRBV28|.|TRBJ1-5|TRBD1
CASQRQGKVSNQPQHF
TGTGCCAGCCAAAGACAGGGAAAAGTTAGCAATCAGCCCCAGCATTTT
>TRBV5-4|.|TRBJ2-3|.
CASSLVAGAEDTQYF
TGTGCCAGCAGCTTGGTGGCGGGGGCGGAAGATACGCAGTATTTT
>TRBV18|.|TRBJ1-1|TRBD1
CASSPAGRGYTEAFF
TGTGCCAGCTCACCTGCAGGCAGGGGGTACACTGAAGCTTTCTTT
>TRBV3-1/TRBV3-2|.|TRBJ1-2|TRBD1
CASVGQGAFGGYTF
TGTGCCAGCGTGGGCCAGGGGGCATTTGGAGGCTACACCTTC
>TRBV4-2|.|TRBJ1-4|.
CASSQDGGGTNEKLFF
TGTGCCAGCAGCCAAGACGGGGGAGGGACTAATGAAAAACTGTTTTTT
>TRBV15|.|TRBJ1-5|TRBD1
CATSPDRGNQPQHF
TGTGCCACCAGCCCTGACAGGGGCAATCAGCCCCAGCATTTT
>TRBV6-5|.|TRBJ1-3|.
CASRKEYTIYF
TGTGCCAGCAGAAAAGAGTACACCATATATTTT
>TRBV5-5|.|TRBJ1-1|.
CASSLLGNTEAFF
TGTGCCAGCAGCCTCCTCGGGAACACTGAAGCTTTCTTT
>TRBV18|.|TRBJ2-7|.
CASSPSNYEQYF
TGTGCCAGCTCACCATCCAACTACGAGCAGTACTTC
>TRBV13|.|TRBJ1-1|.
CASSLGGNTEAFF
TGTGCCAGCAGCCTCGGGGGGAACACTGAAGCTTTCTTT
>TRBV3-1/TRBV3-2|.|TRBJ2-5|.
CASSQGGGRETQYF
TGTGCCAGCAGCCAAGGGGGGGGGCGCGAGACCCAGTACTTC
>TRBV5-1|.|TRBJ1-1|TRBD1
CASSSEQGTEAFF
TGCGCCAGCAGCTCCGAACAGGGGACTGAAGCTTTCTTT
>TRBV11-3|.|TRBJ2-3|TRBD1
CASSGGTGGADTQYF
TGTGCCAGCAGCGGTGGGACAGGGGGGGCAGATACGCAGTATTTT
>TRBV10-3|few|TRBJ1-3|.
CASRAGDGDTIYF
TGTGCCTCCCGGGCGGGAGATGGGGACACCATATATTTT